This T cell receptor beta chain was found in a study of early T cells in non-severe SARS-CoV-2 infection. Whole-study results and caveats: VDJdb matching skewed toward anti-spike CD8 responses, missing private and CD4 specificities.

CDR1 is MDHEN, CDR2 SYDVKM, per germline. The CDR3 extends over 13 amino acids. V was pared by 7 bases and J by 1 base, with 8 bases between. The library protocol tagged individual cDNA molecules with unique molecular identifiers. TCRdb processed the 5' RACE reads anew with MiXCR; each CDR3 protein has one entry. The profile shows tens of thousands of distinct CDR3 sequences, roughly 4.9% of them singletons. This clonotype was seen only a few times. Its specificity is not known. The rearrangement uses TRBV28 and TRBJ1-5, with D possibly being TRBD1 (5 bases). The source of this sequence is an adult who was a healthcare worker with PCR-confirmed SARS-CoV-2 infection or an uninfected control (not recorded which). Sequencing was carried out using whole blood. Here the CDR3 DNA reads TGTGCCAGCAATGGGGGAAGCAATCAGCCCCAGCATTTT. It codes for CASNGGSNQPQHF.